The 26 T cell receptor beta chains in this list originate from one sample, sequenced in a study of T cells after yellow fever vaccination. TCRdb recomputed calls from the 5' RACE reads with MiXCR, one row per CDR3 protein. The sample consists of 300,000 to 350,000 distinct CDR3 sequences, approximately 4.5% of them appearing once. Sequenced here: PBMCs, sampled 15 days after the yellow fever booster vaccination. All receptors derive from a man aged 18 to 30 who received the YFV17D yellow fever vaccine.

There are a few counts of this clonotype. The chain couples TRBV5-1 to TRBJ2-6; D possibly matches TRBD1 or TRBD2 (5 bases each). The CDR3 loop spans 16 amino acids. Germline V lookup: CDR1 SGHRS, CDR2 YFSETQ. V was pared by 4 bases and J by 4 bases, with 15 bases between. The DNA of the CDR3 is TGCGCCAGCAGCCTGGTGGGGGAGACCGGGGCCAACGTCCTGACTTTC. Translation gives CASSLVGETGANVLTF.

V gene TRBV28 combines with J gene TRBJ1-4; TRBD1 agrees at 7 bases. In germline, CDR1 is MDHEN, CDR2 SYDVKM. The CDR3 is 14 residues long. The junction had 6 bases not matched to a gene; V was cut back by 4 bases and J by 7 bases. The CDR3 region is CASSSGQEGEKLFF. The CDR3 nucleotides are TGTGCCAGCAGTTCCGGACAGGAAGGTGAAAAACTGTTTTTT. The complete variable domain, with remaining parts taken from reference TRBV28 and TRBJ1-4, reads DVKVTQSSRYLVKRTGEKVFLECVQDMDHENMFWYRQDPGLGLRLIYFSYDVKMKEKGDIPEGYSVSREKKERFSLILESASTNQTSMYLCASSSGQEGEKLFFGSGTQLSVL.

This clonotype was detected ten times or more. The rearrangement uses TRBV7-3 and TRBJ2-2, with TRBD1 identical over 9 bases. The junction had 16 bases not matched to a gene; V was cut back by 1 base and J by 1 base. Germline V CDR1 and CDR2: SGHTA, FQGTGA. The CDR3 runs 21 residues. The CDR3 DNA reads TGTGCCAGCAGCTTAAACGCTCTCCGGGACAGGGCGCCTATGAACACCGGGGAGCTGTTTTTT. Its translation: CASSLNALRDRAPMNTGELFF.

This clonotype was seen repeatedly, ten times or more. V gene TRBV7-8 combines with J gene TRBJ1-6; 8 nucleotides agree with TRBD1. The CDR3 has 14 residues. Germline CDR1 and CDR2: SGHVS and FQNEAQ. V gave up 3 bases and J gave up 10 bases; unmatched junction bases: 5. In nucleotides, the CDR3 is TGTGCCAGCAGCTTGGACAGGGTGGGGTCACCCCTCCACTTT. Amino acid sequence: CASSLDRVGSPLHF.

The chain is built from TRBV6-2 or TRBV6-3 and TRBJ2-7, with D hard to call. The CDR3 is 14 residues long. CDR1 is MNHEY, CDR2 SVGEGT, per germline. Trimming took 8 bases from V and 0 from J, leaving 14 bases between them. The CDR3 is CASCQVGYSYEQYF. Written as DNA, the CDR3 is TGTGCCAGCTGTCAGGTGGGCTACTCCTACGAGCAGTACTTC.

This clonotype occurred many times. As DNA, the CDR3 is TGTGCCAGCAGAGGGACTAGCGGGGGGTCTATCACAGATACGCAGTATTTT. This codes for CASRGTSGGSITDTQYF. V is TRBV5-6 and J is TRBJ2-3; 15 nucleotides line up with TRBD2. Germline CDR1 is SGHDT and CDR2 is YYEEEE. The CDR3 runs 17 residues. V was clipped by 5 bases and J by 2 bases; unmatched bases: 6.

This clonotype showed up many times. The J gene is TRBJ1-1, the V gene TRBV5-1, with a possible D match to TRBD1 (5 bases). The CDR3 consists of 16 residues. Germline CDR1 is SGHRS and CDR2 is YFSETQ. The V gene lost 3 bases and the J gene lost 0 bases, with 15 bases spanning the gap. The CDR3 DNA follows: TGCGCCAGCAGCTACCAACAAGGGGCGATGAACACTGAAGCTTTCTTT. This encodes CASSYQQGAMNTEAFF.

This clonotype was seen many times. The chain carries TRBV6-1 and TRBJ2-7, with D perhaps TRBD2 (5 bases). The V end lost 4 bases, the J end lost 6 bases, and 13 bases lay between the germline ends. This CDR3 has 13 amino acids. Germline V CDR1 and CDR2: MNHNS, SASEGT. Written as DNA, the CDR3 is TGTGCCAGCAGTGGAGGGCTCCTCTCCGAGCAGTACTTC. Its translation is CASSGGLLSEQYF.

The chain employs TRBV7-3 and TRBJ2-2; 7 bases agree with TRBD1. The CDR3 totals 15 residues. With V trimmed by 2 bases and J by 5 bases, 5 bases remained unmatched. Germline V gene sequence: CDR1 SGHTA, CDR2 FQGTGA. This CDR3 is CASSLAQGETGELFF. The CDR3 coding sequence is TGTGCCAGCAGCTTAGCCCAGGGGGAAACCGGGGAGCTGTTTTTT.

This chain joins TRBV5-1 and TRBJ2-1, with 7 bases identical to TRBD1. This CDR3 comprises 14 residues. Germline CDR1 reads SGHRS; CDR2 reads YFSETQ. The ends lost 2 bases at V and 8 bases at J; junction bases unmatched: 7. The CDR3 protein is CASSLGTAYYEQFF. The DNA for the CDR3 is TGCGCCAGCAGCTTAGGGACAGCGTACTATGAGCAGTTCTTC.

This clonotype was observed many times. J is TRBJ1-2 and V is TRBV7-2; D perhaps matches TRBD1 (6 bases). The CDR3 consists of 17 residues. Germline-derived CDR1 and CDR2 are SGHTA and FQGNSA. V lost 2 bases and J 0 bases, leaving 16 bases between the germline ends. The CDR3 region has the DNA TGTGCCAGCAGCTTAAATCCAACAGGGTTCGCTAACTATGGCTACACCTTC. Translated: CASSLNPTGFANYGYTF.

This clonotype was observed a few times. The chain is built from TRBV7-2 and TRBJ1-5; 9 bases map to TRBD1. The CDR3 is made up of 13 amino acids. Germline CDR1 reads SGHTA; CDR2 reads FQGNSA. Trimming took 2 bases from V and 13 from J; bases not matched to a gene: 6. This CDR3 is CASSLYDRGMQHF. DNA for the CDR3: TGTGCCAGCAGCTTATACGACAGGGGGATGCAGCATTTT.

This clonotype was seen many times. The rearrangement links TRBV10-3 to TRBJ2-5; no firm D call. The germline gives CDR1 ENHRY, CDR2 SYGVKD. Trimming removed 2 bases from V and 4 bases from J, with 11 bases in between. CDR3 length: 14 residues. CDR3 protein: CAISERSVGETQYF. The CDR3 region has the DNA TGTGCCATCAGTGAGCGAAGCGTTGGAGAGACCCAGTACTTC.

This rearrangement joins TRBV4-1 to TRBJ1-5; D perhaps matches TRBD1 (6 bases). The V end lost 5 bases, the J end lost 8 bases, and 19 bases lay between the germline ends. This CDR3 comprises 15 residues. CDR1 and CDR2 from the germline V gene are MGHRA and YSYEKL. The CDR3 nucleotides are TGCGCCAGCAGCTCTCGGGACATCGTCGGGGAGCCCCAGCATTTT. It codes for CASSSRDIVGEPQHF.

This clonotype was detected ten times or more. V and J are TRBV2 and TRBJ1-5; a weak D match, TRBD1 (5 bases). Germline V gene sequence: CDR1 SNHLY, CDR2 FYNNEI. Trimming removed 4 bases at V and 0 bases at J, with 7 bases between. The CDR3 extends over 14 amino acids. DNA of the CDR3: TGTGCCAGCAGTGGACAGATTAGCAATCAGCCCCAGCATTTT. It encodes CASSGQISNQPQHF.

The sample holds many counts of this clonotype. The chain has TRBV6-2 or TRBV6-3 and TRBJ1-5; TRBD1 matches 8 bases. Trimming cost V 7 bases and J 5 bases; bases outside gene matches: 7. The CDR3 has 14 amino acids. The germline V gene has CDR1 MNHEY and CDR2 SVGEGT. CDR3 bases: TGTGCCAGCAACGGGCAGGGGGCATATCAGCCCCAGCATTTT. It codes for CASNGQGAYQPQHF.

J is TRBJ2-3 and V is TRBV5-4; D possibly matches TRBD1 or TRBD2 (5 bases each). CDR3 size: 16 residues. The germline V gene has CDR1 SGHNT and CDR2 YYREEE (reference sequence). V lost 4 bases, J lost 0 bases, and 15 bases lay in between. CDR3 nucleotides: TGTGCCAGCAGCCCTCGCCGGGACCTTAGCACAGATACGCAGTATTTT. Encoded protein: CASSPRRDLSTDTQYF.

The chain carries TRBV21-1 and TRBJ2-3; the DNA was not used to check the table's D call, TRBD1. TRBV21-1 is flagged as a pseudogene. There are 16 residues in the CDR3. The CDR3 is CASSTGQGPHTDTQYF. The CDR3 region has the DNA TGTGCCAGCAGCACCGGACAGGGGCCCCACACAGATACGCAGTATTTT.

In its sample, this clonotype was seen many times. This chain joins TRBV3-1 and TRBJ2-5; D call uncertain. Trimming took off 1 base at V and 7 bases at J, with 4 bases between the two ends. CDR3 length equals 11 residues. Germline V CDR1 and CDR2: LGHDT, YNNKEL (reference sequence). CDR3 DNA sequence: TGTGCCAGCAGCCAAGGGCCGACCCAGTACTTC. Its translation: CASSQGPTQYF.

In this sample, this clonotype turned up a few times. The chain has TRBV6-5 and TRBJ1-5; no clear D. The CDR3 sequence is 15 residues long. V was trimmed by 6 bases and J by 0 bases, leaving 12 bases between them. Per the germline V gene, CDR1 is MNHEY and CDR2 is SVGAGI. CDR3 amino acids: CASSRRRNSNQPQHF. CDR3 DNA sequence: TGTGCCAGCAGCCGTCGACGAAATAGCAATCAGCCCCAGCATTTT.

This clonotype came up many times. The chain uses TRBV30 and TRBJ1-5, with a weak D call TRBD1 (5 bases). The CDR3 sequence is 14 residues long. Germline lookup yields CDR1 GTSNPN and CDR2 SVGIG (reference sequence). The V gene lost 2 bases and the J gene lost 6 bases, with 14 bases spanning the gap. For the CDR3, the DNA is TGTGCCTGGAGTTTCGACAGCCGCACTCAGCCCCAGCATTTT. Protein product: CAWSFDSRTQPQHF.

Many counts were recorded for this clonotype. The V gene is TRBV12-3 or TRBV12-4, the J gene TRBJ1-4, with D possibly matching TRBD1 (6 bases). V gave up 5 bases and J gave up 4 bases, with 11 bases separating them. This CDR3 is 14 amino acids long. CDR3 region: CASSRRQDNEKLFF. CDR3 bases: TGTGCCAGCAGTAGACGACAGGATAATGAAAAACTGTTTTTT.

This clonotype has more than one count but fewer than ten. The chain recombines TRBV24-1 with TRBJ2-3; possible D gene TRBD2, 6 bases. CDR1 KGHDR and CDR2 SFDVKD come from the germline V gene. The CDR3 is 15 amino acids. V lost 2 bases, J lost 0 bases, and 8 bases lay in between. Here the CDR3 reads CATSDWGTSTDTQYF. CDR3 sequence (DNA): TGTGCCACCAGTGATTGGGGGACTAGCACAGATACGCAGTATTTT.

This clonotype has more than one count but fewer than ten. The rearrangement links TRBV20-1 to TRBJ2-3; D is tentatively TRBD1 or TRBD2 (6 bases each). V lost 0 bases and J lost 1, with 11 bases in between. The CDR3 spans 15 residues. CDR1 is DFQATT, CDR2 SNEGSKA, per germline (reference sequence). CDR3 loop: CSAREGGGGTDTQYF. CDR3 in DNA: TGCAGTGCTAGAGAGGGGGGCGGGGGCACAGATACGCAGTATTTT.

V is TRBV20-1 and J is TRBJ1-1, with D possibly matching TRBD1 (6 bases). Germline V CDR1 and CDR2: DFQATT, SNEGSKA (reference sequence). The CDR3 contains 13 residues. V dropped 0 bases and J dropped 7 bases, with 12 bases sitting between them. In DNA form, the CDR3 reads TGCAGTGCTAGAGAGGTCGGGGGGCATGAAGCTTTCTTT. The encoded protein is CSAREVGGHEAFF.

This clonotype was counted only a few times. V and J are TRBV7-8 and TRBJ2-7; TRBD1 matches 8 bases. Trimming cost V 5 bases and J 4 bases; bases outside gene matches: 7. Germline values: CDR1 SGHVS, CDR2 FQNEAQ. This CDR3 has 14 residues. The CDR3 protein is CASSPGQGRYEQYV. The CDR3 nucleotides are TGTGCCAGCAGCCCCGGACAGGGAAGGTACGAGCAGTACGTC.